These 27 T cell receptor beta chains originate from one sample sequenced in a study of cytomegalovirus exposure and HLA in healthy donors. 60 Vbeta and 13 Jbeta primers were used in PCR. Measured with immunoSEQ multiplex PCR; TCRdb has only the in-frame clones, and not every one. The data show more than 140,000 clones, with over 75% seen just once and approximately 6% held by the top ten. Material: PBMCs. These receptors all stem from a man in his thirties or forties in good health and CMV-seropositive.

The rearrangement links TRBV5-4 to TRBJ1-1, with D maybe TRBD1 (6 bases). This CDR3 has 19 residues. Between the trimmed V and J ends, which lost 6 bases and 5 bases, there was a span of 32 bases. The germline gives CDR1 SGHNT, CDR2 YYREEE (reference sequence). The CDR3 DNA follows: TGTGCCAGCAACCCTTTTTGGTCCCCAGGGGAAGTAATTAATACTGAAGCTTTCTTT. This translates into CASNPFWSPGEVINTEAFF.

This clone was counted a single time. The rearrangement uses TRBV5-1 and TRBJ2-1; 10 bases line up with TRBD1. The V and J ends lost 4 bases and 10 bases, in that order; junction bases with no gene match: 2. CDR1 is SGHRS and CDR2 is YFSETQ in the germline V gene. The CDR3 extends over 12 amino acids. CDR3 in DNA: TGCGCCAGCAGCGCGACAGGGGGCGAGCAGTTCTTC. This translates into CASSATGGEQFF.

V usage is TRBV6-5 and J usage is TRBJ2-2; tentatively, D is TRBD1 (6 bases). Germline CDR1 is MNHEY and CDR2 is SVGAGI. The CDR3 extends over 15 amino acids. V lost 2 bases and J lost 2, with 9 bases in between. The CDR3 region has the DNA TGTGCCAGCAGTTACAGGGGGTTAAACACCGGGGAGCTGTTTTTT. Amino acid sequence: CASSYRGLNTGELFF.

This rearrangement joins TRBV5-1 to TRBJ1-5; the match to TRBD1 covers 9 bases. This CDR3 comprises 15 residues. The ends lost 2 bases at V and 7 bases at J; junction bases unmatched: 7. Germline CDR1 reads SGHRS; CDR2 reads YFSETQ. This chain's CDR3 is CASSFEGQGGQPQHF. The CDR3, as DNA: TGCGCCAGCAGCTTCGAGGGACAGGGAGGGCAGCCCCAGCATTTT.

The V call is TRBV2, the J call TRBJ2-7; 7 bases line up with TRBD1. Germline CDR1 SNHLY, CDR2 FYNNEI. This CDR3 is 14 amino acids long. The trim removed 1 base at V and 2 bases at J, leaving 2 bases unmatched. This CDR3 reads CASSEEQGAYEQYF. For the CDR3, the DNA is TGTGCCAGCAGTGAAGAGCAGGGGGCCTACGAGCAGTACTTC.

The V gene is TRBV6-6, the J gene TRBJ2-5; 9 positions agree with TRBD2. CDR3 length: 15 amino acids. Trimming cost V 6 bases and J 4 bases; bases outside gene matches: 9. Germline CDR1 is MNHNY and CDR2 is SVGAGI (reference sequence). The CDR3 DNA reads TGTGCCAGCAGCCCCGGCGGGAGGGCCGGAGAGACCCAGTACTTC. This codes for CASSPGGRAGETQYF.

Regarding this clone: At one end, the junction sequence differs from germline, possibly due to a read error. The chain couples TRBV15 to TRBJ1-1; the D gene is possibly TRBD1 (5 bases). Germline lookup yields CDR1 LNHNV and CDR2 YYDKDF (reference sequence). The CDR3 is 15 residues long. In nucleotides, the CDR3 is TGTGTCACCAGCAGAGCTCGGACACCGAACACTGAAGCTTTCTTT. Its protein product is CVTSRARTPNTEAFF.

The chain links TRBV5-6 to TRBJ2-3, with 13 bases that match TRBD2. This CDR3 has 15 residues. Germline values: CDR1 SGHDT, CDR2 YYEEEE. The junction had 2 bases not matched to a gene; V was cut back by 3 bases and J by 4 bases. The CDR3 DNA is TGTGCCAGCAGCTGGGGACTAGCGGGACCAGATACGCAGTATTTT. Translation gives CASSWGLAGPDTQYF.

The CDR3 bases are TGTGCCAGAGGGACTAGCGGGAGGTTGGGGACAGATACGCAGTATTTT. It translates to CARGTSGRLGTDTQYF. This chain connects TRBV2 to TRBJ2-3, with 15 bases identical to TRBD2. J lost 3 bases, V lost 9 bases, and 7 bases had no gene match. The CDR3 totals 16 residues. Germline lookup yields CDR1 SNHLY and CDR2 FYNNEI.

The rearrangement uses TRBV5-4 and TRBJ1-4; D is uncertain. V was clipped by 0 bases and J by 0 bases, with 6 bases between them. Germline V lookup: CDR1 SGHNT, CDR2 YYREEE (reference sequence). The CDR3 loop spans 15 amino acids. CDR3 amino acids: CASSLVGATNEKLFF. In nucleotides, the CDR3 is TGTGCCAGCAGCTTGGTCGGGGCAACTAATGAAAAACTGTTTTTT.

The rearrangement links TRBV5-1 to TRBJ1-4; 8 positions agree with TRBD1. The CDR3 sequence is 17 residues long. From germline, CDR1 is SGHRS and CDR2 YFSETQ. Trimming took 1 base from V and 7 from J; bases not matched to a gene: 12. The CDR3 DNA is TGCGCCAGCAGCTTGTATTCACCTCAGGGGGCGGGTGAAAAACTGTTTTTT. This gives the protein CASSLYSPQGAGEKLFF.

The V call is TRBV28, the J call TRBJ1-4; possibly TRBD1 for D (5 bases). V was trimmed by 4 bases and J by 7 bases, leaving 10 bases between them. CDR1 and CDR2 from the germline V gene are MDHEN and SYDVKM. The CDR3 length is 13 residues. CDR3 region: CASSWGEGEKLFF. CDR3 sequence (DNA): TGTGCCAGCAGTTGGGGGGAAGGTGAAAAACTGTTTTTT.

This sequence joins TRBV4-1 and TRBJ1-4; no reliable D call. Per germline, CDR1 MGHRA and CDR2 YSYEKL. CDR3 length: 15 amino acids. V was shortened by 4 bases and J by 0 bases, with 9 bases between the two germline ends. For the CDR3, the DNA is TGCGCCAGCAGCCCCCGGGAGGCAACTAATGAAAAACTGTTTTTT. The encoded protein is CASSPREATNEKLFF.

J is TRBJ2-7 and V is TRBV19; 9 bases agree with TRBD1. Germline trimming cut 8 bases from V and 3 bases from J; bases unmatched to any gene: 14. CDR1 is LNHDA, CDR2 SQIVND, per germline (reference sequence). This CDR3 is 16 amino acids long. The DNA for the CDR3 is TGTGCCAGTTCCATTGGGACAGGGTCTACCCTCTACGAGCAGTACTTC. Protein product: CASSIGTGSTLYEQYF. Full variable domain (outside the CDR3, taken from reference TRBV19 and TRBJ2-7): DGGITQSPKYLFRKEGQNVTLSCEQNLNHDAMYWYRQDPGQGLRLIYYSQIVNDFQKGDIAEGYSVSREKKESFPLTVTSAQKNPTAFYLCASSIGTGSTLYEQYFGPGTRLTVT.

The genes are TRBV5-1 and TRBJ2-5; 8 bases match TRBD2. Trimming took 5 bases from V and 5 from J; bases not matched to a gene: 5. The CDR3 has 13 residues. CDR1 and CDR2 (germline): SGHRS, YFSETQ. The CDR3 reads CASRGLVYETQYF. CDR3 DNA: TGCGCCAGCAGGGGACTAGTATACGAGACCCAGTACTTC.

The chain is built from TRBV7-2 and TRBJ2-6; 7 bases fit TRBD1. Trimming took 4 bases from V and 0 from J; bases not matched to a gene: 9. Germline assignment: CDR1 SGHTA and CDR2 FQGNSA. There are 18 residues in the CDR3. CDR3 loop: CASSWAGRGNSGANVLTF. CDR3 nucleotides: TGTGCCAGCAGCTGGGCCGGCAGGGGGAACTCTGGGGCCAACGTCCTGACTTTC.

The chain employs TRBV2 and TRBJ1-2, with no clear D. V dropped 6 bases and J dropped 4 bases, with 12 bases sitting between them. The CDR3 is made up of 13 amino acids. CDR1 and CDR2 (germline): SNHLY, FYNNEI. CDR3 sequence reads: CASRIGSSYGYTF. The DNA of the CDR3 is TGTGCCAGCAGAATAGGGAGTTCCTATGGCTACACCTTC. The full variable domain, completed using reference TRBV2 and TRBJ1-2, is EPEVTQTPSHQVTQMGQEVILRCVPISNHLYFYWYRQILGQKVEFLVSFYNNEISEKSEIFDDQFSVERPDGSNFTLKIRSTKLEDSAMYFCASRIGSSYGYTFGSGTRLTVV.

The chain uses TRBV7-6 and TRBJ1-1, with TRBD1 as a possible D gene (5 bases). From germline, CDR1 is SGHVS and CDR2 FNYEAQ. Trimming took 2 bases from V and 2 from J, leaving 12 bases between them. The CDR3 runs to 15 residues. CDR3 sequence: CASSLSGQGNTEAFF. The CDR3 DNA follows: TGTGCCAGCAGCTTAAGTGGGCAGGGAAACACTGAAGCTTTCTTT.

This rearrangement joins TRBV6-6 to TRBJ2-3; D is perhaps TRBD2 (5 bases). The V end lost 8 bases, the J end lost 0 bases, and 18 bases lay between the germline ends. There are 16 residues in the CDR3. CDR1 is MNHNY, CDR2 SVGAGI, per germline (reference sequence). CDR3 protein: CASYQGGGSSTDTQYF. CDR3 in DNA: TGTGCCAGCTACCAAGGAGGTGGGTCCAGCACAGATACGCAGTATTTT.

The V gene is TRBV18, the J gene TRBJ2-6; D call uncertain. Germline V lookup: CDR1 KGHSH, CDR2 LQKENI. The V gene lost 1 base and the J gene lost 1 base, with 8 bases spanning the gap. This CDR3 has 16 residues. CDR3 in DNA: TGTGCCAGCTCACCACTCCCCACTTCTGGGGCCAACGTCCTGACTTTC. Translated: CASSPLPTSGANVLTF.

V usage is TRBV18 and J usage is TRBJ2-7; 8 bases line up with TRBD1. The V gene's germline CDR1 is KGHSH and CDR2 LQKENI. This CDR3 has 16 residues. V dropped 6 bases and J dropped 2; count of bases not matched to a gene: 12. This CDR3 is CASSHLGQGGTYEQYF. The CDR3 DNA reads TGTGCCAGCTCCCACCTCGGACAGGGCGGCACCTACGAGCAGTACTTC.

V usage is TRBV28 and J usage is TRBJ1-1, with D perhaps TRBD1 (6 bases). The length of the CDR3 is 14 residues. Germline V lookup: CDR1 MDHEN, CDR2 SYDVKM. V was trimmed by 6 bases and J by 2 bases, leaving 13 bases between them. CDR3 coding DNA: TGTGCCAGCAGACCCCAGGGGCGCAACACTGAAGCTTTCTTT. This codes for CASRPQGRNTEAFF. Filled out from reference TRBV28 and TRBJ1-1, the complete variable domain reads DVKVTQSSRYLVKRTGEKVFLECVQDMDHENMFWYRQDPGLGLRLIYFSYDVKMKEKGDIPEGYSVSREKKERFSLILESASTNQTSMYLCASRPQGRNTEAFFGQGTRLTVV.

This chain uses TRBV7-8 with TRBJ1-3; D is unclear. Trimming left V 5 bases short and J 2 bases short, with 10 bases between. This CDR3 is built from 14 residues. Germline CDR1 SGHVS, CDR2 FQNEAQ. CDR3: CASSADNTGNTIYF. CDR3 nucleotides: TGTGCCAGCAGCGCCGACAATACTGGAAACACCATATATTTT.

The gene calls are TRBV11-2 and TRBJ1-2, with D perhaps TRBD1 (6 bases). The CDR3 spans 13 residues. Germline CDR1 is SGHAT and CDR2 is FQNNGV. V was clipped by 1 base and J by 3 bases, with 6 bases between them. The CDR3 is CASSLGTDYGYTF. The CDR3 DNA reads TGTGCCAGCAGCTTAGGGACAGACTATGGCTACACCTTC.

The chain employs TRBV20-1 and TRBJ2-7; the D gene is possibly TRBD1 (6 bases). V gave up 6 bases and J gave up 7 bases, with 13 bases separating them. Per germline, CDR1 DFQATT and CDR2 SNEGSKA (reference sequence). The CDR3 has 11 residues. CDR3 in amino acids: CSARRGEEQYF. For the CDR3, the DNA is TGCAGTGCGCGCAGGGGCGAGGAGCAGTACTTC.

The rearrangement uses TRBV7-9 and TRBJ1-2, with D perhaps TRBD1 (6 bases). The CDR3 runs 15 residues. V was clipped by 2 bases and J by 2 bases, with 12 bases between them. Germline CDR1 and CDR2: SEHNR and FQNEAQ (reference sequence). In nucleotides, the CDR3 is TGTGCCAGCAGCTTATCAGTGGGGGCGAACTATGGCTACACCTTC. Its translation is CASSLSVGANYGYTF.

CDR3 residues: CACHRGNTEAFF. In DNA, the CDR3 is TGTGCCTGCCACCGGGGGAACACTGAAGCTTTCTTT. V usage is TRBV30 and J usage is TRBJ1-1; D gene ambiguous. The CDR3 sequence is 12 residues long. Trimming took off 6 bases at V and 1 base at J, with 9 bases between the two ends. Germline V gives CDR1 GTSNPN, CDR2 SVGIG (reference sequence).